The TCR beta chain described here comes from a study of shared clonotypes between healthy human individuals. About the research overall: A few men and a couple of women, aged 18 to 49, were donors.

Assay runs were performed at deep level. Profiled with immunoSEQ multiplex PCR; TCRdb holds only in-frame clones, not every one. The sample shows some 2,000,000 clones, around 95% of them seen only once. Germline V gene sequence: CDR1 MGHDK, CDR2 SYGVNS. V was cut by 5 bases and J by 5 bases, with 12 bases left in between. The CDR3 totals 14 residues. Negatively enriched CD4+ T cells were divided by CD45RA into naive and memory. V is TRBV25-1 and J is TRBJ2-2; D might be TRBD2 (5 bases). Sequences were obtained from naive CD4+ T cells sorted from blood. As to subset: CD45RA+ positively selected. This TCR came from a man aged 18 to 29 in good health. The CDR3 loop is CASSFRGSTGELFF. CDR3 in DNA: TGTGCCAGCAGTTTCCGAGGGTCTACCGGGGAGCTGTTTTTT.